This TCR beta chain was sequenced during a study of shared clonotypes between healthy human individuals. CDR3 length: 17 residues. Looked up from germline, CDR1 is SGHRS and CDR2 is YFSETQ. V dropped 5 bases and J dropped 6; count of bases not matched to a gene: 13. Generated by immunoSEQ multiplex PCR, the TCRdb table keeps only in-frame clones and is missing some. The data hold roughly 680,000 clones, with 72% observed a single time. This chain links TRBV5-1 with TRBJ2-7, with 14 bases fitting TRBD2. The receptor was isolated from a woman in her 30s in good health. The sequenced material came from memory CD4+ T cells sorted from blood. Subset: CD45RA-negative fraction. CDR3 sequence: CASSPRPFGLAGGEQYF. The CDR3 region has the DNA TGCGCCAGCAGTCCACGGCCCTTTGGACTAGCGGGAGGCGAGCAGTACTTC.